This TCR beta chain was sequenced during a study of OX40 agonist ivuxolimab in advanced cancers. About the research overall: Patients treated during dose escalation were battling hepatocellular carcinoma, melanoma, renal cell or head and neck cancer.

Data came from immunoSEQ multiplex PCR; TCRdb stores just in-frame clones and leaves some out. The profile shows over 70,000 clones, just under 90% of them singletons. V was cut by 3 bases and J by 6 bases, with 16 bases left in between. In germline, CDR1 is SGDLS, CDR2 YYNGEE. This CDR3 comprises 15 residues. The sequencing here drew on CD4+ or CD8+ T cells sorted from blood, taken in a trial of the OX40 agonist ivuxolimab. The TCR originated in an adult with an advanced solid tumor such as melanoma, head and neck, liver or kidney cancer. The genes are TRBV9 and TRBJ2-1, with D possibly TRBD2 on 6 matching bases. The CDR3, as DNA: TGTGCCAGCAGCGGGGGACTTTTTGAGAGCAATGAGCAGTTCTTC. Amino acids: CASSGGLFESNEQFF.